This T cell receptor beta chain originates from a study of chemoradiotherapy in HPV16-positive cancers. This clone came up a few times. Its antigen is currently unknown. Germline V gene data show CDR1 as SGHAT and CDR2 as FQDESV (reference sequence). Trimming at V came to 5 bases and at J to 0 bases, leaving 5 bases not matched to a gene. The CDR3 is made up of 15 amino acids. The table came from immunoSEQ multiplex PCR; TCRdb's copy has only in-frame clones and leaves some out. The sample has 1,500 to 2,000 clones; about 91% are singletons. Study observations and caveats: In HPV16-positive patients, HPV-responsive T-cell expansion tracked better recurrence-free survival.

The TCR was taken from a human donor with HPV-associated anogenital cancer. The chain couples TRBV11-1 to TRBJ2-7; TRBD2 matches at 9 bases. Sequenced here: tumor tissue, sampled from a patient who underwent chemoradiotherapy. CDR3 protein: CASSPAGGLSYEQYF. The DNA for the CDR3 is TGTGCCAGCAGCCCAGCGGGGGGACTCTCCTACGAGCAGTACTTC. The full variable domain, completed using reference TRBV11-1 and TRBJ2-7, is EAEVAQSPRYKITEKSQAVAFWCDPISGHATLYWYRQILGQGPELLVQFQDESVVDDSQLPKDRFSAERLKGVDSTLKIQPAELGDSAMYLCASSPAGGLSYEQYFGPGTRLTVT.